Below, 12 T cell receptor beta chains from the same sample are listed, as sequenced in a study of T cell repertoires in cytomegalovirus infection. Which antigens these TCRs recognize remains unknown. TCRdb analysed the reads with MiXCR anew, one entry per CDR3 protein. The sample records more than 90,000 distinct CDR3 sequences, around 10% being singletons. The specimen sequenced was PBMCs, sequenced either directly or after in vitro stimulation (not recorded which). The receptor source for this set is a human donor in good health (CMV status not recorded). Some clones in this sample may be carry-over from other donors' samples.

The table lists this clonotype with many counts. This sequence joins TRBV7-2 and TRBJ2-3, with 14 bases lining up with TRBD2. Trimming took 4 bases from V and 6 from J; bases not matched to a gene: 12. CDR1 is SGHTA and CDR2 is FQGNSA in the germline V gene. The CDR3 sequence is 18 residues long. In DNA, the CDR3 is TGTGCCAGCAGCTCTTTCGGGACTAGCGGGAGTAGGTTGGATACGCAGTATTTT. Protein sequence: CASSSFGTSGSRLDTQYF.

This clonotype has only a few counts. The V and J genes are TRBV6-2 or TRBV6-3 and TRBJ2-7, with a tentative D call TRBD1 (6 bases). Between the trimmed V and J ends, which lost 2 bases and 1 base, there was a span of 9 bases. The CDR3 covers 14 residues. CDR1 and CDR2 (germline): MNHEY, SVGEGT. The CDR3 reads CASSYLGQSYEQYV. The CDR3 DNA reads TGTGCCAGCAGTTACCTTGGACAGTCCTACGAGCAGTACGTC.

This chain joins TRBV11-2 and TRBJ1-1; D gene unclear. The CDR3 sequence is 12 residues long. Germline CDR1 reads SGHAT; CDR2 reads FQNNGV. V dropped 4 bases and J dropped 3 bases, with 6 bases sitting between them. In nucleotides, the CDR3 is TGTGCCAGCAGCTCCTGGGACACTGAAGCTTTCTTT. This gives the protein CASSSWDTEAFF.

This clonotype ranks as medium-sized. The chain links TRBV19 to TRBJ2-1, with 8 bases lining up with TRBD2. With 2 bases clipped from V and 3 bases from J, the junction kept 0 bases outside the gene matches. This CDR3 spans 14 amino acids. CDR1 is LNHDA, CDR2 SQIVND, per germline (reference sequence). The CDR3 loop reads CASSILAGYNEQFF. The CDR3 nucleotides are TGTGCCAGTAGTATACTAGCGGGCTACAATGAGCAGTTCTTC.

At least ten counts were recorded for this clonotype. This chain uses TRBV29-1 with TRBJ1-6; D is uncertain. The germline V gene has CDR1 SQVTM and CDR2 ANQGSEA. This CDR3 is built from 13 residues. The germline V and J ends were trimmed by 6 bases and 8 bases, with 14 bases remaining between them. The CDR3 region is CSVLWGRDSPLHF. In DNA form, the CDR3 reads TGCAGCGTGCTATGGGGAAGGGATTCACCCCTCCACTTT.

This clonotype was seen a handful of times. The V and J genes are TRBV7-2 and TRBJ2-7; D uncertain. CDR1 and CDR2 (germline): SGHTA, FQGNSA. The CDR3 is 13 residues long. Trimming removed 1 base at V and 3 bases at J, with 7 bases between. The CDR3, as DNA: TGTGCCAGCAGCTTAGTTGATAACTACGAGCAGTACTTC. This codes for CASSLVDNYEQYF.

About this clonotype itself: One junction end does not reproduce the germline sequence, and a read error may be involved. The rearrangement joins TRBV14 to TRBJ2-1, with 7 bases aligning to TRBD2. Germline values: CDR1 SGHDN, CDR2 FVKESK. This CDR3 region has 13 residues. CDR3 bases: TGTGCCAGCAGCCAAAACCCTAGCGGTGAGAAGTTCTTC. This translates into CASSQNPSGEKFF.

Note on this clonotype: A much larger clone sits a single nucleotide away, making a read error possible. V usage is TRBV6-2 or TRBV6-3 and J usage is TRBJ2-3; 13 bases are a match to TRBD2. The germline V gene has CDR1 MNHEY and CDR2 SVGEGT. This CDR3 is built from 17 residues. CDR3: CASGYSTGLAGSDTQYF. The CDR3, as DNA: TGTGCCAGCGGTTACTCGACGGGACTAGCGGGATCAGATACGCAGTATTTT.

This clonotype was detected ten times or more. The chain joins TRBV5-1 to TRBJ2-1; D uncertain. V was pared by 8 bases and J by 1 base, with 10 bases between. The CDR3 sequence is 13 residues long. The germline V gene encodes CDR1 SGHRS and CDR2 YFSETQ. CDR3: CASAGPSYNEQFF. CDR3 bases: TGCGCCAGTGCAGGTCCTTCCTACAATGAGCAGTTCTTC.

This clonotype has more than one count but fewer than ten. The CDR3 spells CASSYSGAPSNEQFF. The CDR3 coding sequence is TGTGCCAGCAGTTACAGCGGGGCCCCCTCCAATGAGCAGTTCTTC. The genes are TRBV6-2 or TRBV6-3 and TRBJ2-1, with TRBD2 identical over 7 bases. The V gene's germline CDR1 is MNHEY and CDR2 SVGEGT. Trimming took 2 bases from V and 6 from J; bases not matched to a gene: 7. The CDR3 is 15 amino acids.

This clonotype occurred many times. This chain uses TRBV7-8 with TRBJ1-5; 9 positions agree with TRBD1. V lost 1 base and J lost 1; bases outside the gene matches: 2. In germline, CDR1 is SGHVS, CDR2 FQNEAQ. This CDR3 contains 16 residues. The CDR3 is CASSLVGQGSNQPQHF. The CDR3 bases are TGTGCCAGCAGCTTAGTGGGACAGGGCAGCAATCAGCCCCAGCATTTT.

This clonotype was observed many times. This sequence joins TRBV7-9 and TRBJ2-1, with 10 bases that match TRBD2. The trim removed 3 bases at V and 0 bases at J, leaving 2 bases unmatched. This CDR3 has 16 amino acids. The germline V gene encodes CDR1 SEHNR and CDR2 FQNEAQ (reference sequence). The CDR3 DNA is TGTGCCAGCAGCTTTGGACTAGCGGCCTCCTACAATGAGCAGTTCTTC. Translated: CASSFGLAASYNEQFF. The variable domain in full, completed from reference TRBV7-9 and TRBJ2-1, reads DTGVSQNPRHKITKRGQNVTFRCDPISEHNRLYWYRQTLGQGPEFLTYFQNEAQLEKSRLLSDRFSAERPKGSFSTLEIQRTEQGDSAMYLCASSFGLAASYNEQFFGPGTRLTVL.